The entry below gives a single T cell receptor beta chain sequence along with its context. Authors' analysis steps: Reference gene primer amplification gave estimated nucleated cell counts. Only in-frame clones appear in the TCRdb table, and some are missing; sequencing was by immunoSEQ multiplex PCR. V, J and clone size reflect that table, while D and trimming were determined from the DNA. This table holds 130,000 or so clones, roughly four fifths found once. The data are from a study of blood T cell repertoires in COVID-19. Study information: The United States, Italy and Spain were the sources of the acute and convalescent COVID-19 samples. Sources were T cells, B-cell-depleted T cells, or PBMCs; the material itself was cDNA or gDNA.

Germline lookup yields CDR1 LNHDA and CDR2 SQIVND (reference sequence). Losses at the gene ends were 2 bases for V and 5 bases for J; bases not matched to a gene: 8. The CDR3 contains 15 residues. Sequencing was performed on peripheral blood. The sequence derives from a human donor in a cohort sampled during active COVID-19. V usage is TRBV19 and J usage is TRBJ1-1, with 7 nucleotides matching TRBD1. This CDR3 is CASSINPTGLTEAFF. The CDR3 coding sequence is TGTGCCAGTAGTATAAACCCGACAGGGTTAACTGAAGCTTTCTTT.